This TCR beta chain was sequenced during a study of blood T cell repertoires in COVID-19. The overall study: COVID-19 samples, acute and convalescent, were from the United States, Italy and Spain.

The repertoire was sequenced with immunoSEQ multiplex PCR; TCRdb's copy has only in-frame clones and lacks some. The sample includes hundreds of thousands of clones, nearly 90% of them seen just once. Participants reported their clinical history, and cohort assignment relied on those reports. V was clipped by 1 base and J by 3 bases, with 11 bases between them. The CDR3 has 15 residues. The V gene's germline CDR1 is SGDLS and CDR2 YYNGEE. This clone was recorded a few times. This sequence originates from a woman in her late teens or twenties who had been exposed to COVID-19. The chain combines TRBV9 with TRBJ2-1; possible D gene TRBD2, 5 bases. Sequencing input: PBMCs or T cells enriched from blood (not recorded which). CDR3 sequence reads: CASSVLSGNYNEQFF. CDR3 nucleotide sequence: TGTGCCAGCAGCGTACTAAGCGGAAACTACAATGAGCAGTTCTTC.